Listed below are T cell receptor beta chains from one sample, sequenced in a study of Graves' ophthalmopathy and Graves' hyperthyroidism. TCRdb passed the multiplex PCR reads through MiXCR, listing each CDR3 protein once. This repertoire shows around 340,000 distinct CDR3 sequences, 15% to 20% found once; its top ten account for about 12%. Source material: peripheral blood. Receptors were obtained from an adult man with Graves' ophthalmopathy. Both conserved end residues are part of each CDR3. Fields, in order: V gene, clone size, J gene, D gene, CDR3 DNA, CDR3 protein. A D gene is named only where the DNA matches it firmly. The listing skips clone size in some rows; elsewhere it reads once, few, many or a size class.

v_call: TRBV19; clone_size: many; j_call: TRBJ2-5; d_call: .; cdr3_nt: TGTGCCAGTAAATCCAGGGCAGAGACCCAGTACTTC; cdr3_aa: CASKSRAETQYF
v_call: TRBV29-1; clone_size: many; j_call: TRBJ1-1; d_call: .; cdr3_nt: TGCAGCGTTGGGGGCATGAACACTGAAGCTTTCTTT; cdr3_aa: CSVGGMNTEAFF
v_call: TRBV7-2; clone_size: .; j_call: TRBJ2-2; d_call: TRBD1; cdr3_nt: TGTGCCAGCAGCGGGGACAGGGCCCGGGAGCTGTTTTTT; cdr3_aa: CASSGDRARELFF
v_call: TRBV29-1; clone_size: many; j_call: TRBJ1-1; d_call: .; cdr3_nt: TGCAGCGTTGAGCGGGGCCTGAACACTGAAGCTTTCTTT; cdr3_aa: CSVERGLNTEAFF
v_call: TRBV11-2; clone_size: .; j_call: TRBJ1-5; d_call: TRBD1; cdr3_nt: TGTGCCAGCAGCGGACAGGGTGGGGTCAATAGCAATGGTCAGCCCCAGCATTTT; cdr3_aa: CASSGQGGVNSNGQPQHF
v_call: TRBV27; clone_size: many; j_call: TRBJ2-7; d_call: TRBD1; cdr3_nt: TGTGCCAGCAGTTCCGCGACTCTTCGGACAGGGGAAAACTCCTACGAGCAGTACTTC; cdr3_aa: CASSSATLRTGENSYEQYF
v_call: TRBV27; clone_size: many; j_call: TRBJ2-7; d_call: TRBD1; cdr3_nt: TGTGCCAGCAGTTCTACAGGGGGCGGTTTCCACGAGCAGTACTTC; cdr3_aa: CASSSTGGGFHEQYF
v_call: TRBV7-2; clone_size: many; j_call: TRBJ2-7; d_call: .; cdr3_nt: TGTGCCAGCAGCTTAGTCCAGGGCGGCTCCTACGAGCAGTACTTC; cdr3_aa: CASSLVQGGSYEQYF
v_call: TRBV15; clone_size: once; j_call: TRBJ1-2; d_call: .; cdr3_nt: TGTGCCACCAGCAGAGATTTGGCAGGGACTGGCTACACCTTC; cdr3_aa: CATSRDLAGTGYTF
v_call: TRBV28; clone_size: many; j_call: TRBJ2-5; d_call: TRBD1; cdr3_nt: TGTGCCAGCAGTAACGGGGGACAGGAGCAAGAGACCCAGTACTTC; cdr3_aa: CASSNGGQEQETQYF
v_call: TRBV28; clone_size: many; j_call: TRBJ2-7; d_call: .; cdr3_nt: TGTGCCAGCAGTCGCCCGGACGGAAACTACGAGCAGTACTTC; cdr3_aa: CASSRPDGNYEQYF
v_call: TRBV6-2/TRBV6-3; clone_size: many; j_call: TRBJ2-6; d_call: TRBD1; cdr3_nt: TGTGCCAGCAGTTCAGGGGGAGTCGGTGGGGCCAACGTCCTGACTTTC; cdr3_aa: CASSSGGVGGANVLTF
v_call: TRBV4-3; clone_size: many; j_call: TRBJ1-5; d_call: .; cdr3_nt: TGCGCCAGCAGCCAAACGGGAGGCAGGAATCAGCCCCAGCATTTT; cdr3_aa: CASSQTGGRNQPQHF
v_call: TRBV11-2; clone_size: many; j_call: TRBJ2-7; d_call: TRBD1; cdr3_nt: TGTGCCAGCAGCCCGACAGGGTCCGAGCAGTACTTC; cdr3_aa: CASSPTGSEQYF
v_call: TRBV5-1; clone_size: many; j_call: TRBJ2-7; d_call: .; cdr3_nt: TGCGCCAGCAGCCCCTTTGGGGCACCGACGACCTACGAGCAGTACTTC; cdr3_aa: CASSPFGAPTTYEQYF
v_call: TRBV7-8; clone_size: many; j_call: TRBJ1-1; d_call: TRBD1; cdr3_nt: TGTGCCAGCACTTCGGGACAGGGGAGAGTTCGGAACACTGAAGCTTTCTTT; cdr3_aa: CASTSGQGRVRNTEAFF
v_call: TRBV28; clone_size: many; j_call: TRBJ1-1; d_call: TRBD1; cdr3_nt: TGTGCCAGCAGGCCCGGACAGGGGAACGCTGAAGCTTTCTTT; cdr3_aa: CASRPGQGNAEAFF
v_call: TRBV3-1; clone_size: .; j_call: TRBJ1-1; d_call: .; cdr3_nt: TGTGCCAGCAGCCACAGTGACAGGAACACTGAAGCTTTCTTT; cdr3_aa: CASSHSDRNTEAFF
v_call: TRBV20-1; clone_size: many; j_call: TRBJ2-5; d_call: .; cdr3_nt: TGCAGTGCTAGAGTTGGCGTTACTTACAGCCGTGGAGAGACCCAGTACTTC; cdr3_aa: CSARVGVTYSRGETQYF
v_call: TRBV19; clone_size: many; j_call: TRBJ1-2; d_call: .; cdr3_nt: TGTGCCAGTTGGGGGAGTCTGATAACTAACTATGGCTACACCTTC; cdr3_aa: CASWGSLITNYGYTF
v_call: TRBV4-1; clone_size: many; j_call: TRBJ2-7; d_call: TRBD2; cdr3_nt: TGCGCCAGCAGCCAGGGACTAGCGGGAGGGAATGAGCAGTACTTC; cdr3_aa: CASSQGLAGGNEQYF
v_call: TRBV4-2; clone_size: many; j_call: TRBJ1-5; d_call: .; cdr3_nt: TGTGCCAGCAGCGATACAGGCAATCAGCCCCAGCATTTT; cdr3_aa: CASSDTGNQPQHF
v_call: TRBV7-2; clone_size: many; j_call: TRBJ2-7; d_call: .; cdr3_nt: TGTGCCAGCAGCAATGGACGTAACTACGAGCAGTACTTC; cdr3_aa: CASSNGRNYEQYF
v_call: TRBV7-8; clone_size: many; j_call: TRBJ2-7; d_call: .; cdr3_nt: TGTGCCAGCAGCAGCACCGGACAGTTCCGATACGAGCAGTACTTC; cdr3_aa: CASSSTGQFRYEQYF
v_call: TRBV28; clone_size: .; j_call: TRBJ2-4; d_call: TRBD2; cdr3_nt: TGTGCCAGCAGCCCCGGACTAGCGGGTGGCCCTCTAGCCAAAAACATTCAGTACTTC; cdr3_aa: CASSPGLAGGPLAKNIQYF
v_call: TRBV30; clone_size: many; j_call: TRBJ2-2; d_call: .; cdr3_nt: TGTGCCTGGAGTGTACAGGGCGGGGGATGGACCGGGGAGCTGTTTTTT; cdr3_aa: CAWSVQGGGWTGELFF
v_call: TRBV28; clone_size: many; j_call: TRBJ2-5; d_call: .; cdr3_nt: TGTGCCAGCAGTAAAAGAGGGACTTTCCAAGAGACCCAGTACTTC; cdr3_aa: CASSKRGTFQETQYF